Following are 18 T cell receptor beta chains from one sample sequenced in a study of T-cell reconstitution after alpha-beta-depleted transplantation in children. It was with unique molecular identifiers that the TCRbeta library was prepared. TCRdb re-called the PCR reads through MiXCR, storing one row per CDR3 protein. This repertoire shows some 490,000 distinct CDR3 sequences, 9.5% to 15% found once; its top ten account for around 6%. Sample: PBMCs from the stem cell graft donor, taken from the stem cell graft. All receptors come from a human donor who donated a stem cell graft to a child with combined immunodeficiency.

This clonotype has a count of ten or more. CDR3 nucleotides: TGTGCCATCAGTGAGTCGATAGGTAGGCGCTCTGGGGCCAACGTCCTGACTTTC. Translating it yields CAISESIGRRSGANVLTF. This chain links TRBV10-3 with TRBJ2-6; D unresolved. Between the trimmed V and J ends, which lost 0 bases and 0 bases, there was a span of 12 bases. The germline CDR1 and CDR2 sequences are ENHRY and SYGVKD. The CDR3 sequence is 18 residues long.

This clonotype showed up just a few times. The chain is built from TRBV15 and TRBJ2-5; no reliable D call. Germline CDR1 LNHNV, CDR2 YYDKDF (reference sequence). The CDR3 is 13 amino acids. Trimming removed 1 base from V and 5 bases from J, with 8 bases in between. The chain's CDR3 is CATSRAVPETQYF. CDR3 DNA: TGTGCCACCAGCAGAGCCGTACCGGAGACCCAGTACTTC.

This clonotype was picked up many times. Written as DNA, the CDR3 is TGCGCCAGCAGCCAAGGGGTCGACCGTATCTATGAGCAGTTCTTC. This translates into CASSQGVDRIYEQFF. The V gene is TRBV4-3, the J gene TRBJ2-1; D not resolved. Trimming took 1 base from V and 8 from J, leaving 15 bases between them. The CDR3 length is 15 residues. Germline-derived CDR1 and CDR2 are LGHNA and YSLEER.

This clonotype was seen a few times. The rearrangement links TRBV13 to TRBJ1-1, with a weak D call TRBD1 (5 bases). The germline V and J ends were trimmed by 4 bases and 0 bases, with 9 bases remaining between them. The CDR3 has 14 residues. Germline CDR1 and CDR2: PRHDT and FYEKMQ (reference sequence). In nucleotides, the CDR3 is TGTGCCAGCAGCTCGGGACCTATGAACACTGAAGCTTTCTTT. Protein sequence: CASSSGPMNTEAFF.

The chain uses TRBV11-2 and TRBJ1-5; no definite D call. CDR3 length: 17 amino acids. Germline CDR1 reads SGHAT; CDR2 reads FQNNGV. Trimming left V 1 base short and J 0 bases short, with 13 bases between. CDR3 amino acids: CASSLVGGSYSNQPQHF. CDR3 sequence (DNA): TGTGCCAGCAGCTTAGTGGGAGGGAGTTATAGCAATCAGCCCCAGCATTTT.

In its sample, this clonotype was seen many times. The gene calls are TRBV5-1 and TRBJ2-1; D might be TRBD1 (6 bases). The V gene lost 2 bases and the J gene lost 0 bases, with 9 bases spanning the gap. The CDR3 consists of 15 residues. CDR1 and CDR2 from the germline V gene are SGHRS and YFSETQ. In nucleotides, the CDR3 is TGCGCCAGCAGCTTAATGGACAGCTCCTACAATGAGCAGTTCTTC. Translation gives CASSLMDSSYNEQFF. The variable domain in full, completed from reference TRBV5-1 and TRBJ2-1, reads KAGVTQTPRYLIKTRGQQVTLSCSPISGHRSVSWYQQTPGQGLQFLFEYFSETQRNKGNFPGRFSGRQFSNSRSEMNVSTLELGDSALYLCASSLMDSSYNEQFFGPGTRLTVL.

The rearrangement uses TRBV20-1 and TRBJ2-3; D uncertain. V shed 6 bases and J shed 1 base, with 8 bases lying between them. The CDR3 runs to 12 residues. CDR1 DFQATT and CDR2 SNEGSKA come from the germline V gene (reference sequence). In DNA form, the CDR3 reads TGCAGTGCCAGTACAGGCACAGATACGCAGTATTTT. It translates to CSASTGTDTQYF.

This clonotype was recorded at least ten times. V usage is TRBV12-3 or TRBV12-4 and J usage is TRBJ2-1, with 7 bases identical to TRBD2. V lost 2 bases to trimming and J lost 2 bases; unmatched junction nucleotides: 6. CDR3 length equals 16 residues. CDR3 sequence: CASSLRSGTTYNEQFF. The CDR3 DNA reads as TGTGCCAGCAGTTTAAGGAGCGGGACTACCTACAATGAGCAGTTCTTC.

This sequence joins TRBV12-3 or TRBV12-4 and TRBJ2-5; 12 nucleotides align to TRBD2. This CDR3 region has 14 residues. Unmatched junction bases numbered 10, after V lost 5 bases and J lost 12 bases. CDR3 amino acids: CASSRTSGATQEYF. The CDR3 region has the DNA TGTGCCAGCAGTCGGACTAGCGGGGCGACCCAGGAGTACTTC.

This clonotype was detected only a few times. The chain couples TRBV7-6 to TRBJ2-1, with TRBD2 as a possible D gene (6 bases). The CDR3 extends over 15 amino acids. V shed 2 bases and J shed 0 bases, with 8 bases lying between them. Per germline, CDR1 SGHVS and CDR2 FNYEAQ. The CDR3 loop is CASSLLGSSYNEQFF. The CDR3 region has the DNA TGTGCCAGCAGCTTACTCGGGAGCTCCTACAATGAGCAGTTCTTC.

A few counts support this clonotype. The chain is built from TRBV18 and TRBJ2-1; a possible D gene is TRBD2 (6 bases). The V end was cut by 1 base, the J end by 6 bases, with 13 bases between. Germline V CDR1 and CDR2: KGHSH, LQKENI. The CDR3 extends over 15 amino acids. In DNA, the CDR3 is TGTGCCAGCTCACCACGGGACGGGAGAGGCAATGAGCAGTTCTTC. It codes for CASSPRDGRGNEQFF.

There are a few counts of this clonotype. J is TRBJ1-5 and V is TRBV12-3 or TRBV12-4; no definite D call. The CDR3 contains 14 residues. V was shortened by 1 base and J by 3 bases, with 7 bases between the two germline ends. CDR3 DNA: TGTGCCAGCAGTTTAGACGGTCCCAATCAGCCCCAGCATTTT. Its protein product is CASSLDGPNQPQHF.

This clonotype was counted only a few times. The CDR3 reads CASSLGRGIYGYTF. The CDR3 DNA reads as TGTGCCAGCAGCTTGGGTAGGGGGATCTATGGCTACACCTTC. The chain links TRBV5-6 to TRBJ1-2; a weak D match, TRBD1 (6 bases). Germline assignment: CDR1 SGHDT and CDR2 YYEEEE. Trimming took off 0 bases at V and 4 bases at J, with 10 bases between the two ends. The CDR3 contains 14 residues. The full variable domain, with the rest looked up from reference TRBV5-6 and TRBJ1-2, is DAGVTQSPTHLIKTRGQQVTLRCSPKSGHDTVSWYQQALGQGPQFIFQYYEEEERQRGNFPDRFSGHQFPNYSSELNVNALLLGDSALYLCASSLGRGIYGYTFGSGTRLTVV.

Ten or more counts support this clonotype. Here the CDR3 reads CASSVAGTGSYEQYF. The CDR3 DNA follows: TGTGCCAGCAGCGTAGCGGGGACAGGGTCCTACGAGCAGTACTTC. This chain connects TRBV9 to TRBJ2-7; 9 nucleotides match TRBD1. The germline V gene has CDR1 SGDLS and CDR2 YYNGEE. The CDR3 runs to 15 residues. Losses at the gene ends were 0 bases for V and 1 base for J; bases not matched to a gene: 2.

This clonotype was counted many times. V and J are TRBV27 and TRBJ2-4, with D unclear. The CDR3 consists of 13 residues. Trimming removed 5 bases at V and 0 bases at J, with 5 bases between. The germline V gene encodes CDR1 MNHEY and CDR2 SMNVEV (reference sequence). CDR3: CASSISAKNIQYF. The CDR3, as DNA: TGTGCCAGCAGTATTTCAGCCAAAAACATTCAGTACTTC.

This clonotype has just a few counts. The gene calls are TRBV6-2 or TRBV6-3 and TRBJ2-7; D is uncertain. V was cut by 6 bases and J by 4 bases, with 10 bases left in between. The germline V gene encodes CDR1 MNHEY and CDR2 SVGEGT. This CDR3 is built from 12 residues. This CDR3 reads CASRQQAYEQYF. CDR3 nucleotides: TGTGCCAGCAGACAACAAGCTTACGAGCAGTACTTC.

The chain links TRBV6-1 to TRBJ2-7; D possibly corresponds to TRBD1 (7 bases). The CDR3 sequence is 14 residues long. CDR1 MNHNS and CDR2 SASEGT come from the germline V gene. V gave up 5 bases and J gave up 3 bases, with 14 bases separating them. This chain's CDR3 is CASSRGTELYEQYF. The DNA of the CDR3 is TGTGCCAGCAGTCGCGGGACAGAGCTCTACGAGCAGTACTTC.

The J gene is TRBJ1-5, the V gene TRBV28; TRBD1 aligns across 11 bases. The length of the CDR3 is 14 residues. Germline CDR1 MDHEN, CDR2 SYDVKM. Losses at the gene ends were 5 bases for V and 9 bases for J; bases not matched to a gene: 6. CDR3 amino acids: CASSQPGQGVPQHF. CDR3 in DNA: TGTGCCAGCAGTCAACCGGGACAGGGGGTGCCCCAGCATTTT.